This TCR beta chain was sequenced in a study of radiation and T cells in renal cell carcinoma. The overall study: Nephrectomy followed 15 Gy stereotactic body radiation by 4 weeks.

Germline V gene lookup returns CDR1 SEHNR and CDR2 FQNEAQ (reference sequence). The length of the CDR3 is 14 residues. The V and J ends lost 5 bases and 4 bases respectively, with 15 bases between them. About this clone: The antigen is unknown.

Specified time point: blood 2 weeks post-SBRT. Sample treatment: 15 Gy SBRT to primary tumor, nephrectomy 4 weeks later. Clear cell pathology was present in this patient's renal cell carcinoma. Measured with immunoSEQ multiplex PCR; TCRdb has only the in-frame clones, and not every one. The data show 100,000 to 150,000 clones, approximately 90% seen once. Overall study findings and caveats: From baseline, blood top tumor clonotypes peaked at 2 weeks post-radiation.

The chain employs TRBV7-9 and TRBJ2-7; D could derive from TRBD1 or TRBD2 (5 bases each). This specimen consisted of blood, obtained from a patient whose treatment included radiotherapy and nephrectomy. This receptor was identified in a woman aged 65 to 85 with renal cell carcinoma. CDR3 coding DNA: TGTGCCAGCAGCCGGGACGGCGTACCTTACGAGCAGTACTTC. Its protein product is CASSRDGVPYEQYF.